This T cell receptor beta chain was recorded in a study of molecular identifiers for immune sequencing clone quantification. In TCRdb, the PCR reads were re-called with MiXCR into one record per CDR3 protein. The repertoire includes around 89,000 distinct CDR3 sequences, roughly 20% of them detected once, and 0.7% to 0.95% sits in the top ten. With V trimmed by 0 bases and J by 2 bases, 17 bases remained unmatched. This CDR3 has 21 residues. Germline assignment: CDR1 SGHRS and CDR2 YFSETQ. This clonotype was recorded many times. The TCR originated in a human donor in good health. Some libraries in this study had Jurkat cell RNA spiked in. This chain joins TRBV5-1 and TRBJ2-1; 10 nucleotides match TRBD1. What was sequenced was naive CD8+ T cells from blood, with Jurkat cell RNA spiked in. Subset of the sample: FACS-sorted CD8+CD4-CCR7+CD45RA+ naive T cells. CDR3 coding DNA: TGCGCCAGCAGCTTGGCCATCGAAGACAGGGGGCGGTCCGGGACCTACAATGAGCAGTTCTTC. It translates to CASSLAIEDRGRSGTYNEQFF.